This entry is about one T cell receptor (beta chain). The data stem from a study of blood T cell repertoires in COVID-19. The wider study: COVID-19 samples from acute and convalescent phases originated in the United States, Italy and Spain. In each case, the material was cDNA or gDNA derived from T cells, B-cell-depleted T cells, or PBMCs.

Authors' processing steps: Estimated nucleated cell counts came from reference gene primer amplification. Here immunoSEQ multiplex PCR was the method, and the copy in TCRdb shows in-frame clones only, minus some. The D gene and trimming were derived from the DNA, and the V and J assignments and clone size from that table. Of fewer than 300,000 clones detected, 84% appear once; the ten largest clones hold around 9.2%. In germline, CDR1 is SGDLS, CDR2 YYNGEE. The length of the CDR3 is 15 residues. Trimming removed 0 bases from V and 7 bases from J, with 11 bases in between. Sequencing was carried out using peripheral blood. The TCR was taken from a human donor in a cohort sampled during active COVID-19. The chain couples TRBV9 to TRBJ1-6; weak D call: TRBD1 (5 bases). CDR3 nucleotide sequence: TGTGCCAGCAGCGTAGGACAGCTAATCAATTCACCCCTCCACTTT. Amino acid sequence: CASSVGQLINSPLHF. The entire variable domain, with the rest obtained from reference TRBV9 and TRBJ1-6, is as follows: DSGVTQTPKHLITATGQRVTLRCSPRSGDLSVYWYQQSLDQGLQFLIQYYNGEERAKGNILERFSAQQFPDLHSELNLSSLELGDSALYFCASSVGQLINSPLHFGNGTRLTVT.